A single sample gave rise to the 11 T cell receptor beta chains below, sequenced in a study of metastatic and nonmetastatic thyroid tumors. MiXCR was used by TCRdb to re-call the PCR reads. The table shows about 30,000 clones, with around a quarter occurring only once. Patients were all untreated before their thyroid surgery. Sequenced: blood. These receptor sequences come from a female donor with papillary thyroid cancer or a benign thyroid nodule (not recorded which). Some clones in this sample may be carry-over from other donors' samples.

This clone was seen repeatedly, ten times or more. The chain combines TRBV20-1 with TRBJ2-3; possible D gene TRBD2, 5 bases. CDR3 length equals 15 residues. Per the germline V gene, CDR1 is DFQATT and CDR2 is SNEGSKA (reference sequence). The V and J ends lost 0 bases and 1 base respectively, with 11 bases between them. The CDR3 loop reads CSAREPERGTDTQYF. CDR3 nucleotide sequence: TGCAGTGCTAGAGAGCCCGAGAGGGGCACAGATACGCAGTATTTT.

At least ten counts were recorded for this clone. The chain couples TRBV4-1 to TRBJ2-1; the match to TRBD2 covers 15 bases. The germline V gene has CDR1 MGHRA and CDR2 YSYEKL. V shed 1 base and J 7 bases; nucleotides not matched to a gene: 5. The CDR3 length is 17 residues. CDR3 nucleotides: TGCGCCAGCAGCCAAGGGAGGACTAGCGGGAGGGGGAATGAGCAGTTCTTC. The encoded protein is CASSQGRTSGRGNEQFF.

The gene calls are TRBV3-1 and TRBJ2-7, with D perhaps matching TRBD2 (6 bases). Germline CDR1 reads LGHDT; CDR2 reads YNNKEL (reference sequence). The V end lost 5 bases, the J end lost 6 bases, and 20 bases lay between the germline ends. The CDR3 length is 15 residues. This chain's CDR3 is CASSTHRLVGAEQYF. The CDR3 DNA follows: TGTGCCAGCAGCACGCATAGACTAGTAGGGGCCGAGCAGTACTTC.

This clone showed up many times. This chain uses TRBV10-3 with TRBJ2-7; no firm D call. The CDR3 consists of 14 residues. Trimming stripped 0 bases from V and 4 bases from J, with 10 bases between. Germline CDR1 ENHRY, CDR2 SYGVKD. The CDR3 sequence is CAISESGRPYEQYF. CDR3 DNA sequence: TGTGCCATCAGTGAGTCTGGGCGACCTTACGAGCAGTACTTC.

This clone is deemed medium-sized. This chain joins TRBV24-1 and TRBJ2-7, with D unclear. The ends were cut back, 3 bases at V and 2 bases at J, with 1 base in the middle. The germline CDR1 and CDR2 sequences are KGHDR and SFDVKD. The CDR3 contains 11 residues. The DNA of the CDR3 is TGTGCCACCAGTGATGCCTACGAGCAGTACTTC. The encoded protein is CATSDAYEQYF.

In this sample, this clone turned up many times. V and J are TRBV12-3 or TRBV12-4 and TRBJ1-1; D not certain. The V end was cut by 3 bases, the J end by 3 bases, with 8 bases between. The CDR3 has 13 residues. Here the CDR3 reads CASSLAEDTEAFF. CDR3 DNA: TGTGCCAGCAGTTTGGCAGAGGACACTGAAGCTTTCTTT.

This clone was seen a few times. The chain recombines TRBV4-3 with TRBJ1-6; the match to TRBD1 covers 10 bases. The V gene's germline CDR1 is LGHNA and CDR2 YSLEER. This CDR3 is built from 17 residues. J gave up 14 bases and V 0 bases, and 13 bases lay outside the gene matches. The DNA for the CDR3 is TGCGCCAGCAGCCAAGACAGTCCGGGACAGGGGTATTTTTCCCTCCACTTT. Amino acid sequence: CASSQDSPGQGYFSLHF.

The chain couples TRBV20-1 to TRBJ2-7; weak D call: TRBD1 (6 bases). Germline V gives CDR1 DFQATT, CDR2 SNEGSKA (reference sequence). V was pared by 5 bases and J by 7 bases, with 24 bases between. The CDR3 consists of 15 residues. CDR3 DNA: TGCAGTGCTCTCTCCGGGACACGCCCCTGGGATGAGCAGTACTTC. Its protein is CSALSGTRPWDEQYF.

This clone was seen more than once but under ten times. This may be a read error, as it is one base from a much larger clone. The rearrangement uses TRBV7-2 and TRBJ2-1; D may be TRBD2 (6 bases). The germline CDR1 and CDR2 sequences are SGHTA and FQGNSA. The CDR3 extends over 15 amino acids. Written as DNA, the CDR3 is TGTGCCGGCAGCCTGACTAGTTGGTCCTACAATGAGCAGTTCTTC. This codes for CAGSLTSWSYNEQFF.

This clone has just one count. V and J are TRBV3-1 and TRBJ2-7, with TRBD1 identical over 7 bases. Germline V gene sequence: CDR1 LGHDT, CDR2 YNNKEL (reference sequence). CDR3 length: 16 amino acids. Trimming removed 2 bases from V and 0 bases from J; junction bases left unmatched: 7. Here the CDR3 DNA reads TGTGCCAGCAGCCAAAAGGGGGCAGAGAGCTCCTACGAGCAGTACTTC. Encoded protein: CASSQKGAESSYEQYF.

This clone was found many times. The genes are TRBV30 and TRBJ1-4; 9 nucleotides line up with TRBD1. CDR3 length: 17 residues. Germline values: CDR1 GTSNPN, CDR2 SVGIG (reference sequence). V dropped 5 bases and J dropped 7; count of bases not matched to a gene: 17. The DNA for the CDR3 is TGTGCCTGGGCCTGGGTGGGGCCGACAGGGGGTGTTGAAAAACTGTTTTTT. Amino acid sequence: CAWAWVGPTGGVEKLFF.